The 16 T cell receptor beta chains given below trace back to one sample, sequenced in a study of T cell responses to AZD1222 COVID-19 vaccine. Sequencing used immunoSEQ multiplex PCR; TCRdb keeps in-frame clones, though not all of them. This sample has about 84,000 clones, with approximately 88% found just once. The sample consisted of peripheral blood, taken 28 days after the second AZD1222 dose. These receptor sequences come from an adult who received the AZD1222 COVID-19 vaccine.

The chain links TRBV5-1 to TRBJ1-3; a weak D match, TRBD1 (5 bases). This CDR3 has 16 residues. The V gene's germline CDR1 is SGHRS and CDR2 YFSETQ. V lost 0 bases and J 0 bases, leaving 10 bases between the germline ends. The CDR3 loop reads CASSLARVNSGNTIYF. CDR3 DNA: TGCGCCAGCAGCTTGGCCAGGGTAAACTCTGGAAACACCATATATTTT.

The chain recombines TRBV27 with TRBJ2-6; D is tentatively TRBD1 or TRBD2 (5 bases each). In germline, CDR1 is MNHEY, CDR2 SMNVEV (reference sequence). This CDR3 has 16 residues. Trimming took 3 bases from V and 4 from J, leaving 13 bases between them. The CDR3 sequence: CASSLGLARGANVLTF. In DNA, the CDR3 is TGTGCCAGCAGTTTGGGGCTAGCTAGAGGGGCCAACGTCCTGACTTTC. Complete variable domain (other parts from reference TRBV27 and TRBJ2-6): EAQVTQNPRYLITVTGKKLTVTCSQNMNHEYMSWYRQDPGLGLRQIYYSMNVEVTDKGDVPEGYKVSRKEKRNFPLILESPSPNQTSLYFCASSLGLARGANVLTFGAGSRLTVL.

The V and J genes are TRBV4-3 and TRBJ1-6; 7 nucleotides match TRBD1. CDR1 is LGHNA, CDR2 YSLEER, per germline. This CDR3 has 15 amino acids. The J segment lost 10 bases and the V segment lost 1 base, leaving 7 bases of the junction unmatched. CDR3 DNA sequence: TGCGCCAGCAGCCAAGGTGGGACAGTAGGATCACCCCTCCACTTT. Translation: CASSQGGTVGSPLHF.

The chain joins TRBV7-9 to TRBJ2-4; the D call may be TRBD1 or TRBD2 (6 bases each). Trimming took 2 bases from V and 1 from J, leaving 12 bases between them. Germline-derived CDR1 and CDR2 are SEHNR and FQNEAQ (reference sequence). CDR3 length: 16 amino acids. The CDR3 loop reads CASSLTGASAKNIQYF. For the CDR3, the DNA is TGTGCCAGCAGCTTAACGGGGGCCTCGGCCAAAAACATTCAGTACTTC.

This clone occurred a few times. The rearrangement uses TRBV27 and TRBJ1-2; weak D call: TRBD1 (6 bases). Trimming took off 8 bases at V and 5 bases at J, with 18 bases between the two ends. CDR3 size: 14 residues. Germline V lookup: CDR1 MNHEY, CDR2 SMNVEV (reference sequence). The DNA for the CDR3 is TGTGCCAGCTCGGAAATCAGGGGCGCTTATGGCTACACCTTC. Translating gives CASSEIRGAYGYTF.

The sample holds one count of this clone. The chain employs TRBV18 and TRBJ1-4; 8 nucleotides align to TRBD1. Trimming removed 3 bases from V and 2 bases from J; junction bases left unmatched: 20. CDR3 length: 21 residues. The germline gives CDR1 KGHSH, CDR2 LQKENI. CDR3 in amino acids: CASSPGVVTGVKIGTNEKLFF. The CDR3 region has the DNA TGTGCCAGCTCACCCGGTGTGGTGACAGGGGTCAAGATAGGCACTAATGAAAAACTGTTTTTT.

The V gene is TRBV7-3, the J gene TRBJ1-2, with D hard to call. The CDR3 is 14 residues long. V lost 5 bases and J lost 0, with 10 bases in between. Germline-derived CDR1 and CDR2 are SGHTA and FQGTGA. The CDR3 region has the DNA TGTGCCAGCAGCGGCACACAGACTAACTATGGCTACACCTTC. Protein product: CASSGTQTNYGYTF.

By sample fraction, this clone is medium-sized. The chain recombines TRBV9 with TRBJ2-3; 12 nucleotides agree with TRBD2. V lost 3 bases to trimming and J lost 5 bases; unmatched junction nucleotides: 10. The length of the CDR3 is 17 residues. Germline V gene lookup returns CDR1 SGDLS and CDR2 YYNGEE. DNA for the CDR3: TGTGCCAGCAGCGCAGCTCGGCTAGCGGGGGGGGTAGATACGCAGTATTTT. Translating it yields CASSAARLAGGVDTQYF.

The rearrangement joins TRBV5-1 to TRBJ1-1, with unresolved D. This CDR3 has 13 amino acids. The germline V and J ends were trimmed by 1 base and 5 bases, with 9 bases remaining between them. Per the germline V gene, CDR1 is SGHRS and CDR2 is YFSETQ. The DNA for the CDR3 is TGCGCCAGCAGCTTGCTTGGAGGGACTGAAGCTTTCTTT. Its protein is CASSLLGGTEAFF.

The chain carries TRBV7-2 and TRBJ1-2, with 11 bases fitting TRBD1. The germline V gene encodes CDR1 SGHTA and CDR2 FQGNSA. This CDR3 spans 15 amino acids. Trimming cost V 5 bases and J 0 bases; bases outside gene matches: 2. In nucleotides, the CDR3 is TGTGCCAGCAGCGGGACAGGGGGACCTAACTATGGCTACACCTTC. Its protein product is CASSGTGGPNYGYTF.

This clone turned up a few times. This chain uses TRBV9 with TRBJ2-1; 9 nucleotides align to TRBD2. CDR1 and CDR2 (germline): SGDLS, YYNGEE. J was trimmed by 3 bases and V by 0 bases; bases with no gene match: 4. This CDR3 has 16 amino acids. The CDR3 is CASSVGLAGSYNEQFF. The CDR3 bases are TGTGCCAGCAGCGTAGGGCTAGCGGGGAGCTACAATGAGCAGTTCTTC.

This rearrangement joins TRBV4-3 to TRBJ2-2, with D possibly matching TRBD2 (7 bases). Germline V gene sequence: CDR1 LGHNA, CDR2 YSLEER. V was clipped by 0 bases and J by 7 bases, with 12 bases between them. This CDR3 spans 15 amino acids. CDR3 in DNA: TGCGCCAGCAGCCAAGAAGGGGGGGGCGGCGGGGAGCTGTTTTTT. This encodes CASSQEGGGGGELFF.

The rearrangement links TRBV6-4 to TRBJ2-1; D remains ambiguous. V was clipped by 0 bases and J by 4 bases, with 10 bases between them. CDR1 MRHNA and CDR2 SNTAGT come from the germline V gene. CDR3 length equals 15 residues. This chain's CDR3 is CASSDSGVPYNEQFF. The CDR3 bases are TGTGCCAGCAGTGACTCAGGTGTCCCGTACAATGAGCAGTTCTTC.

The chain joins TRBV5-1 to TRBJ1-4, with D perhaps matching TRBD1 (5 bases). V was pared by 4 bases and J by 8 bases, with 15 bases between. Germline CDR1 SGHRS, CDR2 YFSETQ. The CDR3 consists of 14 residues. The CDR3 nucleotides are TGCGCCAGCAGCCCAGGGCCGGGATCGGAAAAACTGTTTTTT. This gives the protein CASSPGPGSEKLFF.

The chain carries TRBV6-2 or TRBV6-3 and TRBJ2-5; 7 bases line up with TRBD2. This CDR3 region has 14 residues. Germline V gene lookup returns CDR1 MNHEY and CDR2 SVGEGT. The ends lost 1 base at V and 2 bases at J; junction bases unmatched: 1. The CDR3 spells CASSYWEGQETQYF. DNA of the CDR3: TGTGCCAGCAGTTACTGGGAGGGACAAGAGACCCAGTACTTC.

This clone appeared a few times. The rearrangement uses TRBV9 and TRBJ2-3; 8 nucleotides align to TRBD2. The CDR3 is 18 residues long. Per the germline V gene, CDR1 is SGDLS and CDR2 is YYNGEE. V shed 0 bases and J 0 bases; nucleotides not matched to a gene: 9. CDR3 loop: CASSVVGGGLSSTDTQYF. CDR3 DNA sequence: TGTGCCAGCAGCGTAGTTGGCGGGGGGCTCTCTAGCACAGATACGCAGTATTTT. Variable domain in full (rest from reference TRBV9 and TRBJ2-3): DSGVTQTPKHLITATGQRVTLRCSPRSGDLSVYWYQQSLDQGLQFLIQYYNGEERAKGNILERFSAQQFPDLHSELNLSSLELGDSALYFCASSVVGGGLSSTDTQYFGPGTRLTVL.